One sample yielded the 25 T cell receptor beta chains listed below, sequenced in a study of response to subunit inactivated influenza vaccine. Each CDR3 protein is one row after TCRdb ran MiXCR on the RT-PCR reads. The sample shows hundreds of thousands of distinct CDR3 sequences, roughly 10% of them seen only once. The specimen was PBMCs from blood, collected on the day of vaccination. Every receptor here comes from a man in his fifties who received an inactivated influenza vaccine.

J is TRBJ2-7 and V is TRBV6-2 or TRBV6-3; D unclear. The ends were cut back, 8 bases at V and 2 bases at J, with 10 bases in the middle. Per the germline V gene, CDR1 is MNHEY and CDR2 is SVGEGT. This CDR3 spans 12 amino acids. The DNA of the CDR3 is TGTGCCAGCCTGTCGCCTACCTACGAGCAGTACTTC. It codes for CASLSPTYEQYF.

The chain links TRBV20-1 to TRBJ2-1; no clear D gene. Between the trimmed V and J ends, which lost 1 base and 9 bases, there was a span of 7 bases. The V gene's germline CDR1 is DFQATT and CDR2 SNEGSKA (reference sequence). This CDR3 region has 11 residues. The CDR3: CSARVRGEQFF. The DNA of the CDR3 is TGCAGTGCTAGAGTTAGAGGTGAGCAGTTCTTC.

Note on this clonotype: A read error may explain this, as a much larger clone is one base away. J is TRBJ2-1 and V is TRBV11-2; TRBD2 aligns across 12 bases. The CDR3 is 15 residues long. Germline V lookup: CDR1 SGHAT, CDR2 FQNNGV. The junction had 4 bases not matched to a gene; V was cut back by 5 bases and J by 5 bases. The CDR3 region has the DNA TGTGCCAGCAGCGCCAGGACTAGCGGGAACAATGAGCAGTTCTTC. It translates to CASSARTSGNNEQFF.

The V gene is TRBV4-1, the J gene TRBJ1-1; 7 nucleotides line up with TRBD1. The CDR3 is 13 amino acids. Germline lookup yields CDR1 MGHRA and CDR2 YSYEKL. Germline trimming cut 2 bases from V and 11 bases from J; bases unmatched to any gene: 8. CDR3 residues: CASSQSTGTDAFF. The CDR3 nucleotides are TGCGCCAGCAGCCAATCTACCGGGACAGATGCTTTCTTT.

The genes are TRBV7-2 and TRBJ2-5; D is uncertain. This CDR3 is built from 16 residues. V lost 2 bases and J lost 5, with 18 bases in between. Germline CDR1 reads SGHTA; CDR2 reads FQGNSA. DNA for the CDR3: TGTGCCAGCAGCTTACAAAGTGTTGGTACAAGGGAGACCCAGTACTTC. Residues: CASSLQSVGTRETQYF. Full variable domain (outside the CDR3, taken from reference TRBV7-2 and TRBJ2-5): GAGVSQSPSNKVTEKGKDVELRCDPISGHTALYWYRQSLGQGLEFLIYFQGNSAPDKSGLPSDRFSAERTGGSVSTLTIQRTQQEDSAVYLCASSLQSVGTRETQYFGPGTRLLVL.

The V call is TRBV20-1, the J call TRBJ1-5; perhaps TRBD1 as D (6 bases). Germline-derived CDR1 and CDR2 are DFQATT and SNEGSKA (reference sequence). CDR3 length: 15 amino acids. Trimming took 5 bases from V and 4 from J, leaving 18 bases between them. The CDR3 sequence is CSAAAGTHGNQPQHF. The DNA of the CDR3 is TGCAGTGCTGCTGCCGGGACACATGGTAATCAGCCCCAGCATTTT.

The J gene is TRBJ2-7, the V gene TRBV7-2; D is perhaps TRBD2 (6 bases). Germline lookup yields CDR1 SGHTA and CDR2 FQGNSA. This CDR3 contains 15 residues. Between the trimmed V and J ends, which lost 4 bases and 1 base, there was a span of 14 bases. Here the CDR3 reads CASSSGLGRSYEQYF. DNA for the CDR3: TGTGCCAGCAGCTCCGGCCTGGGGAGGTCCTACGAGCAGTACTTC.

Many counts were recorded for this clonotype. The chain carries TRBV7-2 and TRBJ2-7; 11 bases align to TRBD2. The CDR3 consists of 17 residues. Per the germline V gene, CDR1 is SGHTA and CDR2 is FQGNSA. Germline trimming cut 5 bases from V and 2 bases from J; bases unmatched to any gene: 11. Here the CDR3 reads CASSIGPGTSGTYEQYF. In nucleotides, the CDR3 is TGTGCCAGCAGCATAGGCCCCGGGACTAGCGGAACCTACGAGCAGTACTTC.

The sample holds a few counts of this clonotype. This chain connects TRBV20-1 to TRBJ2-2; D unclear. The length of the CDR3 is 12 residues. Germline V gene lookup returns CDR1 DFQATT and CDR2 SNEGSKA (reference sequence). The ends were cut back, 1 base at V and 8 bases at J, with 8 bases in the middle. The CDR3 nucleotides read TGCAGTGCTAGAGTAGGCTCGGGGGAGCTGTTTTTT. This gives the protein CSARVGSGELFF.

CDR3 region: CSVDPSGSSYEQYF. The CDR3 nucleotides are TGCAGCGTTGACCCCAGCGGGAGCTCCTACGAGCAGTACTTC. This chain links TRBV29-1 with TRBJ2-7; 8 bases agree with TRBD2. Germline values: CDR1 SQVTM, CDR2 ANQGSEA. The CDR3 has 14 residues. The V gene end was trimmed by 3 bases and the J gene end by 0 bases; junction bases not matched to a gene: 4.

This chain uses TRBV15 with TRBJ1-1, with D possibly being TRBD1 (5 bases). Deletions cut 1 base from V and 12 bases from J, with 12 bases between. Germline V CDR1 and CDR2: LNHNV, YYDKDF (reference sequence). The CDR3 has 12 residues. The CDR3 is CATSRADGGTFF. As DNA, the CDR3 is TGTGCCACCAGCAGAGCCGATGGGGGGACTTTCTTT.

This clonotype has a count of ten or more. The chain combines TRBV4-2 with TRBJ2-3; the match to TRBD2 covers 7 bases. Germline V gives CDR1 LGHNA, CDR2 YNFKEQ. V shed 1 base, J shed 6 bases, and the junction held 7 bases outside the gene matches. The CDR3 is made up of 15 amino acids. The chain's CDR3 is CASSQVGLAADTQYF. The CDR3 DNA sequence: TGTGCCAGCAGCCAAGTGGGCCTAGCGGCCGATACGCAGTATTTT.

This clonotype has only a few counts. The V call is TRBV20-1, the J call TRBJ1-1; 7 positions match TRBD1. Per germline, CDR1 DFQATT and CDR2 SNEGSKA (reference sequence). V gave up 5 bases and J gave up 2 bases; unmatched junction bases: 11. The CDR3 length is 15 residues. CDR3 sequence: CSAPKTGRENTEAFF. CDR3 DNA: TGCAGTGCTCCTAAGACAGGGAGGGAAAACACTGAAGCTTTCTTT.

The chain is built from TRBV5-1 and TRBJ2-5, with D maybe TRBD1 (5 bases). There are 14 residues in the CDR3. Trimming took off 3 bases at V and 5 bases at J, with 14 bases between the two ends. Per the germline V gene, CDR1 is SGHRS and CDR2 is YFSETQ. This chain's CDR3 is CASSSSWGQETQYF. CDR3 coding DNA: TGCGCCAGCAGCTCGAGCTGGGGCCAGGAGACCCAGTACTTC.

In its sample, this clonotype was seen a few times. V is TRBV27 and J is TRBJ2-2, with 10 bases matching TRBD2. The germline V gene has CDR1 MNHEY and CDR2 SMNVEV (reference sequence). J was trimmed by 1 base and V by 7 bases; bases with no gene match: 9. This CDR3 spans 17 amino acids. The CDR3 DNA reads TGTGCCAGCAATCCTACGGCTAGCGGGGGGAACACCGGGGAGCTGTTTTTT. Its translation is CASNPTASGGNTGELFF.

The chain joins TRBV20-1 to TRBJ2-5; D is unresolved. The CDR3 consists of 13 residues. V was pared by 4 bases and J by 3 bases, with 12 bases between. The V gene's germline CDR1 is DFQATT and CDR2 SNEGSKA (reference sequence). This CDR3 is CSAINIEKETQYF. The CDR3 DNA follows: TGCAGTGCTATCAATATTGAGAAAGAGACCCAGTACTTC.

The chain carries TRBV30 and TRBJ2-1; D call uncertain. V was cut by 2 bases and J by 6 bases, with 5 bases left in between. Germline V gives CDR1 GTSNPN, CDR2 SVGIG (reference sequence). This CDR3 has 11 residues. CDR3 bases: TGTGCCTGGAGTAGGAGCAATGAGCAGTTCTTC. It specifies CAWSRSNEQFF.

This chain connects TRBV5-6 to TRBJ2-3; 8 nucleotides align to TRBD2. Germline V lookup: CDR1 SGHDT, CDR2 YYEEEE. CDR3 length: 15 residues. Unmatched junction bases numbered 4, after V lost 0 bases and J lost 4 bases. CDR3 DNA: TGTGCCAGCAGCTTGGTAACGGGAGGGCCAGATACGCAGTATTTT. It yields the protein CASSLVTGGPDTQYF.

The sample holds one count of this clonotype. The chain links TRBV29-1 to TRBJ2-1; 14 bases match TRBD2. Trimming took 4 bases from V and 4 from J; bases not matched to a gene: 6. CDR1 and CDR2 (germline): SQVTM, ANQGSEA. The CDR3 is made up of 16 amino acids. In nucleotides, the CDR3 is TGCAGCGTTGCCGGGACTAGCGGGAGAGGTTACAATGAGCAGTTCTTC. It yields the protein CSVAGTSGRGYNEQFF.

The V gene is TRBV28, the J gene TRBJ1-1; D gene unclear. CDR1 is MDHEN, CDR2 SYDVKM, per germline. The ends were cut back, 5 bases at V and 4 bases at J, with 8 bases in the middle. The CDR3 loop spans 12 amino acids. In DNA, the CDR3 is TGTGCCAGCAGTCTGACCGTCACTGAAGCTTTCTTT. Translating it yields CASSLTVTEAFF.

The CDR3 bases are TGCAGTGCCAGGGACTCCAGGGAGCTCGGGACCCAGTACTTC. It specifies CSARDSRELGTQYF. This rearrangement joins TRBV20-1 to TRBJ2-5, with a tentative D call TRBD2 (6 bases). The CDR3 is 14 residues long. V was cut by 6 bases and J by 7 bases, with 21 bases left in between. Germline V gene lookup returns CDR1 DFQATT and CDR2 SNEGSKA (reference sequence).

This clonotype turned up a few times. CDR3 residues: CASSPTASNQPQHF. The CDR3 bases are TGTGCCAGCAGCCCAACAGCGAGCAATCAGCCCCAGCATTTT. V is TRBV12-3 or TRBV12-4 and J is TRBJ1-5; D gene unclear. The CDR3 sequence is 14 residues long. Trimming shortened V by 6 bases and J by 1 base, and 10 bases separated the two germline ends.

This clonotype turned up a few times. The chain is built from TRBV7-9 and TRBJ2-5, with D tentatively TRBD1 or TRBD2 (5 bases each). Germline V CDR1 and CDR2: SEHNR, FQNEAQ (reference sequence). Trimming stripped 5 bases from V and 3 bases from J, with 13 bases between. CDR3 length: 14 amino acids. CDR3 bases: TGTGCCAGCAGCAATAGATTGGGGGAAGAGACCCAGTACTTC. This translates into CASSNRLGEETQYF.

The chain recombines TRBV20-1 with TRBJ2-5; D unclear. The germline V gene has CDR1 DFQATT and CDR2 SNEGSKA (reference sequence). The length of the CDR3 is 11 residues. The V end lost 2 bases, the J end lost 3 bases, and 4 bases lay between the germline ends. The CDR3 loop reads CSARRKETQYF. In nucleotides, the CDR3 is TGCAGTGCTAGACGCAAAGAGACCCAGTACTTC.

This clonotype was seen only a few times. The chain employs TRBV20-1 and TRBJ2-1; 8 nucleotides line up with TRBD2. Germline V lookup: CDR1 DFQATT, CDR2 SNEGSKA (reference sequence). The CDR3 loop spans 17 amino acids. J gave up 6 bases and V 1 base, and 14 bases lay outside the gene matches. CDR3 sequence reads: CSARGQVPAGDPNEQFF. CDR3 bases: TGCAGTGCTAGAGGGCAGGTCCCAGCGGGAGACCCCAATGAGCAGTTCTTC.